This TCR beta chain is from a study of shared clonotypes between healthy human individuals. Whole-study context: Every donor yielded three CD4 naive, three CD4 memory, two CD8 naive and one CD8 memory plate.

Sequencing used immunoSEQ multiplex PCR; TCRdb keeps in-frame clones, though not all of them. The sample has about 980,000 clones, 76% seen once; the top ten hold about 1.5%. Trimming left V 2 bases short and J 0 bases short, with 9 bases between. This CDR3 spans 15 amino acids. The V gene's germline CDR1 is SGHRS and CDR2 YFSETQ. The rearrangement joins TRBV5-1 to TRBJ1-3; D possibly corresponds to TRBD1 (5 bases). The source of this sequence is a young man in good health. The sequenced sample was memory CD4+ T cells sorted from blood. Documented subset: CD45RA-negative fraction. The CDR3 loop is CASSLGDNSGNTIYF. In nucleotides, the CDR3 is TGCGCCAGCAGCTTAGGGGATAACTCTGGAAACACCATATATTTT.